This TCR beta chain was found in a study of OX40 agonist ivuxolimab in advanced cancers. Notes on the study in general: The authors did not determine the antigen specificity of the expanded peripheral T cells. Partial responders dosed at 0.1-3.0 mg/kg displayed clonal expansion ranking among the lowest.

Assay used: immunoSEQ multiplex PCR; TCRdb lists only in-frame clones, some missing. The sample shows about 67,000 clones, 87% of them seen only once. As regards this clone: The antigen is unknown.

Baseline was the first blood sampling point, followed by cycle 4 day 1 and cycle 7 day 1. CDR3 size: 14 residues. Germline CDR1 reads SGHAT; CDR2 reads FQNNGV. V was trimmed by 5 bases and J by 1 base, leaving 11 bases between them. The sequence derives from an adult with an advanced solid tumor such as melanoma, head and neck, liver or kidney cancer. This material consisted of CD4+ or CD8+ T cells sorted from blood, taken in a trial of the OX40 agonist ivuxolimab. The rearrangement joins TRBV11-2 to TRBJ2-5; D is uncertain. In nucleotides, the CDR3 is TGTGCCAGCAGCCCCGGTTGGATCCAAGAGACCCAGTACTTC. This codes for CASSPGWIQETQYF.